The 25 T cell receptor beta chains given below trace back to one sample, sequenced in a study of T cell repertoires in cytomegalovirus infection. TCRdb processed the reads anew with MiXCR; each CDR3 protein has one entry. The sample holds around 450,000 distinct CDR3 sequences, around 32% seen once. The source material was PBMCs. The receptors come from a human donor in good health (CMV status not recorded). Some clones in this sample may be carry-over from other donors' samples.

The chain links TRBV4-3 to TRBJ2-6, with a weak D call TRBD2 (6 bases). Germline V gene lookup returns CDR1 LGHNA and CDR2 YSLEER. This CDR3 comprises 19 residues. Trimming cost V 0 bases and J 0 bases, with 15 bases left between them. The CDR3 DNA reads as TGCGCCAGCAGCCAAGAAGTTTGGGCTAGCGACTCTGGGGCCAACGTCCTGACTTTC. Amino acids: CASSQEVWASDSGANVLTF.

This clonotype was observed at least ten times. The rearrangement links TRBV11-2 to TRBJ1-3; a possible D gene is TRBD1 (6 bases). The CDR3 is 15 amino acids. Germline loops: CDR1 SGHAT, CDR2 FQNNGV. Trimming shortened V by 1 base and J by 2 bases, and 9 bases separated the two germline ends. The CDR3 DNA reads TGTGCCAGCAGCTTAGCATCAGGGGCTGGAAACACCATATATTTT. It encodes CASSLASGAGNTIYF.

The rearrangement links TRBV19 to TRBJ1-2; D not resolved. The CDR3 consists of 13 residues. With 9 bases removed from V and 8 bases from J, the gap between germline ends came to 19 bases. Germline V gene lookup returns CDR1 LNHDA and CDR2 SQIVND (reference sequence). The chain's CDR3 is CARIWTHGGGYTF. The DNA for the CDR3 is TGTGCCAGGATCTGGACGCATGGAGGCGGCTACACCTTC. The variable domain in full, with the rest retrieved from reference TRBV19 and TRBJ1-2, is DGGITQSPKYLFRKEGQNVTLSCEQNLNHDAMYWYRQDPGQGLRLIYYSQIVNDFQKGDIAEGYSVSREKKESFPLTVTSAQKNPTAFYLCARIWTHGGGYTFGSGTRLTVV.

This clonotype has ten or more counts. The rearrangement joins TRBV7-8 to TRBJ1-6; D ambiguous. Trimming took off 1 base at V and 7 bases at J, with 14 bases between the two ends. The germline CDR1 and CDR2 sequences are SGHVS and FQNEAQ. The CDR3 is 16 residues long. The CDR3, as DNA: TGTGCCAGCAGCTTAGGAGGGAGTCTAACCAATTCACCCCTCCACTTT. Residues: CASSLGGSLTNSPLHF.

This clonotype occurred many times. CDR3 loop: CASSLLAGLPNIQYF. CDR3 DNA sequence: TGTGCCAGCAGTTTACTAGCGGGACTACCAAACATTCAGTACTTC. J is TRBJ2-4 and V is TRBV12-3 or TRBV12-4; 9 nucleotides match TRBD2. The V gene end was trimmed by 2 bases and the J gene end by 6 bases; junction bases not matched to a gene: 5. The CDR3 is 15 amino acids.

The table lists this clonotype with many counts. The rearrangement links TRBV7-2 to TRBJ2-3; no firm D call. CDR3 length equals 15 residues. CDR1 and CDR2 from the germline V gene are SGHTA and FQGNSA. Trimming took 4 bases from V and 3 from J, leaving 14 bases between them. The CDR3 here is CASSYGVERTDTQYF. The CDR3 nucleotides read TGTGCCAGCAGCTACGGCGTGGAACGAACAGATACGCAGTATTTT.

This chain joins TRBV5-1 and TRBJ2-7; the D is unclear. Trimming removed 0 bases from V and 2 bases from J, with 15 bases in between. Germline V gives CDR1 SGHRS, CDR2 YFSETQ. This CDR3 spans 16 amino acids. The CDR3 is CASSLAGRPNPYEQYF. The CDR3 nucleotides are TGCGCCAGCAGCTTGGCCGGGCGGCCCAACCCCTACGAGCAGTACTTC. Full variable domain (outside the CDR3, taken from reference TRBV5-1 and TRBJ2-7): KAGVTQTPRYLIKTRGQQVTLSCSPISGHRSVSWYQQTPGQGLQFLFEYFSETQRNKGNFPGRFSGRQFSNSRSEMNVSTLELGDSALYLCASSLAGRPNPYEQYFGPGTRLTVT.

The chain recombines TRBV27 with TRBJ2-1, with D possibly being TRBD1 or TRBD2 (6 bases each). Germline V gene sequence: CDR1 MNHEY, CDR2 SMNVEV (reference sequence). The length of the CDR3 is 15 residues. Between the trimmed V and J ends, which lost 6 bases and 7 bases, there was a span of 19 bases. CDR3 loop: CASRGDGGHQNEQFF. In nucleotides, the CDR3 is TGTGCCAGCAGAGGGGACGGGGGCCACCAGAATGAGCAGTTCTTC.

The chain employs TRBV19 and TRBJ1-5, with a weak D call TRBD1 (5 bases). V was trimmed by 0 bases and J by 1 base, leaving 22 bases between them. The CDR3 totals 20 residues. Germline CDR1 is LNHDA and CDR2 is SQIVND (reference sequence). This CDR3 reads CASSIDPPGPRRESNQPQHF. The CDR3 DNA follows: TGTGCCAGTAGTATAGATCCCCCGGGACCCCGGAGAGAAAGCAATCAGCCCCAGCATTTT.

This clonotype showed up many times. The J gene is TRBJ2-2, the V gene TRBV7-6; 10 bases are a match to TRBD1. J was trimmed by 7 bases and V by 5 bases; bases with no gene match: 13. CDR1 is SGHVS and CDR2 is FNYEAQ in the germline V gene. This CDR3 has 17 amino acids. The CDR3 DNA follows: TGTGCCAGCAGCCAGAAGAGCGGGACAGGGGTGATCGGGGAGCTGTTTTTT. Its translation: CASSQKSGTGVIGELFF.

This clonotype was detected a few times. The chain is built from TRBV28 and TRBJ2-2, with D possibly matching TRBD1 (6 bases). Germline CDR1 MDHEN, CDR2 SYDVKM. Deletions cut 6 bases from V and 5 bases from J, with 7 bases between. The CDR3 loop spans 12 amino acids. CDR3 DNA sequence: TGTGCCAGCAGAACAGGGACCGGGGAGCTGTTTTTT. Protein: CASRTGTGELFF.

The genes are TRBV4-1 and TRBJ1-3, with 9 bases aligning to TRBD1. The CDR3 length is 18 residues. CDR1 is MGHRA, CDR2 YSYEKL, per germline. J was trimmed by 0 bases and V by 4 bases; bases with no gene match: 10. The CDR3 spells CASSPALGTGISGNTIYF. In nucleotides, the CDR3 is TGCGCCAGCAGCCCCGCCCTAGGGACAGGGATCTCTGGAAACACCATATATTTT.

This clonotype was seen a few times. J is TRBJ2-3 and V is TRBV6-8; D possibly corresponds to TRBD1 (6 bases). V was trimmed by 7 bases and J by 4 bases, leaving 12 bases between them. The CDR3 has 13 amino acids. Germline V gives CDR1 MNHGY, CDR2 SAAAGT. CDR3 coding DNA: TGTGCCAGCACTGCCAAGGGGGCAGATACGCAGTATTTT. Amino acid sequence: CASTAKGADTQYF.

The chain has TRBV7-8 and TRBJ2-3, with TRBD2 matching over 8 bases. CDR3 length: 19 amino acids. The V gene's germline CDR1 is SGHVS and CDR2 FQNEAQ. V dropped 1 base and J dropped 3; count of bases not matched to a gene: 15. In DNA form, the CDR3 reads TGTGCCAGCAGCTTAGAAGCGTTAGCGGGGAGTTTATGGACAGATACGCAGTATTTT. Protein product: CASSLEALAGSLWTDTQYF.

The V call is TRBV7-6, the J call TRBJ2-7; unclear D gene. The ends were cut back, 0 bases at V and 2 bases at J, with 8 bases in the middle. CDR3 length: 14 amino acids. The germline CDR1 and CDR2 sequences are SGHVS and FNYEAQ. The CDR3 DNA sequence: TGTGCCAGCAGCTTAGCCGTAGAAACCTACGAGCAGTACTTC. Translated: CASSLAVETYEQYF.

The chain carries TRBV7-9 and TRBJ1-4; 10 positions match TRBD1. The CDR3 contains 16 residues. J lost 5 bases, V lost 4 bases, and 7 bases had no gene match. Germline V gives CDR1 SEHNR, CDR2 FQNEAQ (reference sequence). CDR3 residues: CASSSHGQGVNEKLFF. The CDR3 DNA follows: TGTGCCAGCAGCTCCCACGGACAGGGGGTCAATGAAAAACTGTTTTTT.

This clonotype was seen at least ten times. The rearrangement links TRBV20-1 to TRBJ1-6; 9 bases are a match to TRBD1. V lost 6 bases, J lost 13 bases, and 10 bases stayed unmatched. The CDR3 length is 13 residues. Looked up from germline, CDR1 is DFQATT and CDR2 is SNEGSKA (reference sequence). The CDR3 loop reads CSALGQGREPLHF. The CDR3 DNA is TGCAGTGCCCTTGGACAGGGGAGAGAGCCCCTCCACTTT.

CDR3 nucleotides: TGTGCCAGCAGCCAGAGAAGTTCGGAGACCCAGTACTTC. Translated, it gives CASSQRSSETQYF. V usage is TRBV4-2 and J usage is TRBJ2-5; no firm D call. V lost 3 bases, J lost 5 bases, and 10 bases lay in between. Looked up from germline, CDR1 is LGHNA and CDR2 is YNFKEQ. CDR3 length: 13 amino acids.

This clonotype has ten or more counts. J is TRBJ1-2 and V is TRBV6-2 or TRBV6-3, with a tentative D call TRBD1 (5 bases). Germline lookup yields CDR1 MNHEY and CDR2 SVGEGT. CDR3 size: 14 residues. Trimming cost V 6 bases and J 1 base, with 12 bases left between them. CDR3 in DNA: TGTGCCAGCAGACCGACAGCCGGTAACTATGGCTACACCTTC. Amino acids: CASRPTAGNYGYTF.

The J gene is TRBJ2-2, the V gene TRBV5-1; TRBD2 matches at 7 bases. Germline V lookup: CDR1 SGHRS, CDR2 YFSETQ. The CDR3 is 16 residues long. J lost 10 bases, V lost 4 bases, and 16 bases had no gene match. CDR3 loop: CASSPVRGTSKEELFF. The CDR3 DNA is TGCGCCAGCAGCCCGGTGCGGGGGACGTCTAAAGAGGAGCTGTTTTTT.

The chain carries TRBV29-1 and TRBJ1-2, with TRBD1 identical over 8 bases. The V gene end was trimmed by 3 bases and the J gene end by 0 bases; junction bases not matched to a gene: 12. Per germline, CDR1 SQVTM and CDR2 ANQGSEA. The CDR3 runs to 17 residues. CDR3 bases: TGCAGCGTTGATGAGGATGACAGGGGAAAAACTAACTATGGCTACACCTTC. Its translation: CSVDEDDRGKTNYGYTF.

The chain recombines TRBV27 with TRBJ2-3, with a tentative D call TRBD1 (5 bases). This CDR3 spans 17 amino acids. CDR1 is MNHEY, CDR2 SMNVEV, per germline (reference sequence). The ends were cut back, 8 bases at V and 2 bases at J, with 23 bases in the middle. Here the CDR3 reads CASSPHPGYTPTDTQYF. In DNA, the CDR3 is TGTGCCAGCTCCCCCCACCCAGGGTACACGCCCACAGATACGCAGTATTTT.

The chain uses TRBV7-2 and TRBJ1-3, with D tentatively TRBD1 (5 bases). CDR3 length equals 16 residues. The V gene lost 4 bases and the J gene lost 4 bases, with 17 bases spanning the gap. The germline V gene has CDR1 SGHTA and CDR2 FQGNSA. The DNA for the CDR3 is TGTGCCAGCAGCTGGGGACGCCGGGAGGTCGGAAACACCATATATTTT. Protein: CASSWGRREVGNTIYF.

The chain recombines TRBV10-2 with TRBJ1-5; D not resolved. CDR3 size: 16 residues. V lost 0 bases, J lost 5 bases, and 14 bases lay in between. Germline loops: CDR1 WSHSY, CDR2 SAAADI. CDR3 DNA sequence: TGCGCCAGCAGTGAGTCGAGGATTATAGCTCATCAGCCCCAGCATTTT. This translates into CASSESRIIAHQPQHF.

This clonotype was seen a few times. This sequence joins TRBV28 and TRBJ1-6; TRBD1 matches 10 bases. V lost 5 bases, J lost 7 bases, and 5 bases stayed unmatched. The CDR3 spans 15 residues. From germline, CDR1 is MDHEN and CDR2 SYDVKM. The CDR3 sequence: CASSPRDRGNSPLHF. CDR3 nucleotide sequence: TGTGCCAGCAGTCCTCGGGACAGGGGAAATTCACCCCTCCACTTT.